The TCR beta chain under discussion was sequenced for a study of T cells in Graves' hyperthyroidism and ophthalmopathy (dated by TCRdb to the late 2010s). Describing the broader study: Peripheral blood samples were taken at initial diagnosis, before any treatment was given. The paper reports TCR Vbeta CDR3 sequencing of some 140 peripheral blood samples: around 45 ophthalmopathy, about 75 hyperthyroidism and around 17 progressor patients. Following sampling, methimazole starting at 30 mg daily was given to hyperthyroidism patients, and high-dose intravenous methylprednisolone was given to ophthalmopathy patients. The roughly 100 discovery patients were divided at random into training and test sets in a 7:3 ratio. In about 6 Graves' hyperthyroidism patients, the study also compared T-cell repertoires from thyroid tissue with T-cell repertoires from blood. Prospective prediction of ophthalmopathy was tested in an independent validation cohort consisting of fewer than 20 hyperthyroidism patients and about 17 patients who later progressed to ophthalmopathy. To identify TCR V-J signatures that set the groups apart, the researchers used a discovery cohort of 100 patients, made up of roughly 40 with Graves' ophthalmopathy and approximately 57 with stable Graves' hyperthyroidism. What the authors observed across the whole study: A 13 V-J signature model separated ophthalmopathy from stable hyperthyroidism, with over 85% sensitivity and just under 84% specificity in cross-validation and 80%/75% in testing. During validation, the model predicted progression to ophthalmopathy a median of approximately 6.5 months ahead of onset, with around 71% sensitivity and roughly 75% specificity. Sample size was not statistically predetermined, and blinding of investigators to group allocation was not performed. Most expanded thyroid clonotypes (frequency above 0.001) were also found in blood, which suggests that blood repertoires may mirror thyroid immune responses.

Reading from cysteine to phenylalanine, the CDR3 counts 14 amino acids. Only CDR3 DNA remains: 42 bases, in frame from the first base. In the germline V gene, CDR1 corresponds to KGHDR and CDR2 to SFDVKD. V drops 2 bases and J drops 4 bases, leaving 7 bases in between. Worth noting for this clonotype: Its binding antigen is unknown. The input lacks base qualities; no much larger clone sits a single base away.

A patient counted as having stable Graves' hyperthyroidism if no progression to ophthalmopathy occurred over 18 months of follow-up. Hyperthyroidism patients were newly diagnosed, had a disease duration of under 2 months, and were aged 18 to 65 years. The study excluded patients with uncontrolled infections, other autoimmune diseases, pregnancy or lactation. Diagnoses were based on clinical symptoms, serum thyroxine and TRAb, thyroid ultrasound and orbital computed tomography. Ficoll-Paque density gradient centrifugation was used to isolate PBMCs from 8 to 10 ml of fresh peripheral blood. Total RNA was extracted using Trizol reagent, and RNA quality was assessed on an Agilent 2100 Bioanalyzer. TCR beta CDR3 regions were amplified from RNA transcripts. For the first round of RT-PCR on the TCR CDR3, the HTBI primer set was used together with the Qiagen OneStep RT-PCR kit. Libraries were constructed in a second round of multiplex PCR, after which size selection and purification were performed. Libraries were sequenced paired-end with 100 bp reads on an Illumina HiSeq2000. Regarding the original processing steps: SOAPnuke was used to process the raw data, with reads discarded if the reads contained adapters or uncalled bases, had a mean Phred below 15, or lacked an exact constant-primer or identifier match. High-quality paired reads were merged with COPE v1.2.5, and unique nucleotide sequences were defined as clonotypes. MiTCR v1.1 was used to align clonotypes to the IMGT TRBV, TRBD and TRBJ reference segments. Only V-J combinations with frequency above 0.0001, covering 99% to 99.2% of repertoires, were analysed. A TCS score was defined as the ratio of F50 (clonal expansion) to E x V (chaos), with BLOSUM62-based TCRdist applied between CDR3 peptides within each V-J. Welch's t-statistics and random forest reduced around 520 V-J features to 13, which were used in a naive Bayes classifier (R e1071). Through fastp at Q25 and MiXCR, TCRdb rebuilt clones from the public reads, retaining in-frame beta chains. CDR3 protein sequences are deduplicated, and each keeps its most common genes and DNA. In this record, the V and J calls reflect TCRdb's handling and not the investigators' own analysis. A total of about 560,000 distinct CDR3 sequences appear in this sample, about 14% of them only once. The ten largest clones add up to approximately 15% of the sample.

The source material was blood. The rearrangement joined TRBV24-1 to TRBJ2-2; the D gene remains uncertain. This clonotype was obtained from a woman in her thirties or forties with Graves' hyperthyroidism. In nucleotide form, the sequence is TGTGCCACCAGTGATTCCATATTCACCGGGGAGCTGTTTTTT. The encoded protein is CATSDSIFTGELFF.